The clone carrying this T cell receptor (beta chain) came up many times. What it binds is not known. Calling hyperthyroidism stable required that no ophthalmopathy show up within 18 months of follow-up. Uncontrolled infections, other autoimmune diseases, pregnancy or lactation barred patients from enrollment. This sample was taken from a study of Graves' ophthalmopathy and Graves' hyperthyroidism. Whole-study findings and limits: The model's prediction of ophthalmopathy progression had about 70% sensitivity and approximately 76% specificity.

V lost 1 base and J lost 3; bases outside the gene matches: 2. CDR1 is LGHNA and CDR2 is YNFKEQ in the germline V gene. The CDR3 runs 15 residues. Researchers took RNA transcripts and amplified TCR beta CDR3 regions from them. First-round RT-PCR used HTBI primers; second-round multiplex PCR followed. TCRdb re-derived calls from the multiplex PCR reads in MiXCR, one entry per CDR3 protein. The repertoire holds roughly 610,000 distinct CDR3 sequences, with approximately 22% as singletons. The J gene is TRBJ1-1, the V gene TRBV4-2; 10 bases are a match to TRBD1. The specimen was peripheral blood. This receptor was obtained from a woman under 30 with stable Graves' hyperthyroidism. Some clones in this sample may be carry-over from other donors' samples. CDR3: CASSQGDRGDTEAFF. CDR3 nucleotide sequence: TGTGCCAGCAGCCAAGGGGACAGGGGAGACACTGAAGCTTTCTTT.